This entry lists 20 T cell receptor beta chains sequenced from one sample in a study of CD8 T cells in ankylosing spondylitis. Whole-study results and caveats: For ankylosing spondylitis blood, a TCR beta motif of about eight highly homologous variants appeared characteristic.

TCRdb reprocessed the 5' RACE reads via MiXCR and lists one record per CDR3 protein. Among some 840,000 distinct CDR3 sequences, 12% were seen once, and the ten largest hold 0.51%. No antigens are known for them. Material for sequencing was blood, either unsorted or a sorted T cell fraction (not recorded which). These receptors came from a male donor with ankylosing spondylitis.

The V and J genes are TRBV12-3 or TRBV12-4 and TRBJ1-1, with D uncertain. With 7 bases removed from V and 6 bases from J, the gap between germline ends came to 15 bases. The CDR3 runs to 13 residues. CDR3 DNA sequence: TGTGCCAGCAAAGTTTATGGTGGTTCTGAAGCTTTCTTT. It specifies CASKVYGGSEAFF.

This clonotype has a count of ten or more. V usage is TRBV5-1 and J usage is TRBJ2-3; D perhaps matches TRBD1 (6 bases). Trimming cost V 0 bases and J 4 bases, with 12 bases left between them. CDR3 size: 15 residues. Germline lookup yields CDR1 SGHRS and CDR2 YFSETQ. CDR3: CASSLGTVLADTQYF. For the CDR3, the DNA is TGCGCCAGCAGCTTGGGGACAGTGTTAGCAGATACGCAGTATTTT.

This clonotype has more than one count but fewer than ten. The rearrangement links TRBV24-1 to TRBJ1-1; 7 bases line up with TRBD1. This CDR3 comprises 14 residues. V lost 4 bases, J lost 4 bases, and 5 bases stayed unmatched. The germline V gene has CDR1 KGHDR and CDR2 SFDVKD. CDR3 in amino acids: CATSDPKGATEAFF. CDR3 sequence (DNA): TGTGCCACCAGTGACCCTAAGGGGGCCACTGAAGCTTTCTTT.

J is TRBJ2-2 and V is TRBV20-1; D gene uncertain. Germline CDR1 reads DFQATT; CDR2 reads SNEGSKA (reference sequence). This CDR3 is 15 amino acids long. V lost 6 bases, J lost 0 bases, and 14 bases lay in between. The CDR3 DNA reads TGCAGTGCCCAGACGGACGGAGCGAACACCGGGGAGCTGTTTTTT. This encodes CSAQTDGANTGELFF.

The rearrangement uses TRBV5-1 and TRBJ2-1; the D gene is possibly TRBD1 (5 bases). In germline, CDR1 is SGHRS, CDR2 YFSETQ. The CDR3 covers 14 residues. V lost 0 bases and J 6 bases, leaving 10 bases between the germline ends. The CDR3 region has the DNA TGCGCCAGCAGCTTGGGGTCCCAGGGCAATGAGCAGTTCTTC. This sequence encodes CASSLGSQGNEQFF.

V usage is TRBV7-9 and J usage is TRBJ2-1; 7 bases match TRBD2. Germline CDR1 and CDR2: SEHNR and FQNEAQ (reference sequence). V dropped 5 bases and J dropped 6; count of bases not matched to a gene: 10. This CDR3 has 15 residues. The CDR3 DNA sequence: TGTGCCAGCAGCCCCCCAGGGTGGGAGGGCAATGAGCAGTTCTTC. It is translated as CASSPPGWEGNEQFF. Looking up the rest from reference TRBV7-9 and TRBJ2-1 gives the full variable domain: DTGVSQNPRHKITKRGQNVTFRCDPISEHNRLYWYRQTLGQGPEFLTYFQNEAQLEKSRLLSDRFSAERPKGSFSTLEIQRTEQGDSAMYLCASSPPGWEGNEQFFGPGTRLTVL.

CDR3 protein: CASSQRDRNEQFF. The DNA of the CDR3 is TGTGCCAGCAGCCAACGGGACAGGAATGAGCAGTTCTTC. This sequence joins TRBV11-3 and TRBJ2-1, with 8 bases aligning to TRBD1. The junction had 4 bases not matched to a gene; V was cut back by 5 bases and J by 7 bases. Germline-derived CDR1 and CDR2 are SGHNT and YENEEA. This CDR3 spans 13 amino acids.

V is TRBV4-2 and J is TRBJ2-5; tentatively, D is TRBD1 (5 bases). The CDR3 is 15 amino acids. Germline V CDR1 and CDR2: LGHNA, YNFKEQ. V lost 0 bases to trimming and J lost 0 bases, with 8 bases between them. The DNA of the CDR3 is TGTGCCAGCAGCCAAGACAGGGCCTACCAAGAGACCCAGTACTTC. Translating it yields CASSQDRAYQETQYF.

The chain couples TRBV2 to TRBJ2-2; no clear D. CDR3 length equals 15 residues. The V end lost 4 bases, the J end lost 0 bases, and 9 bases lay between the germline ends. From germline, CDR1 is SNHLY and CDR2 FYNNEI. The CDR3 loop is CASSAARANTGELFF. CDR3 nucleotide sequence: TGTGCCAGCAGTGCAGCCAGAGCGAACACCGGGGAGCTGTTTTTT. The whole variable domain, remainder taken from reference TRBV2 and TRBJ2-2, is EPEVTQTPSHQVTQMGQEVILRCVPISNHLYFYWYRQILGQKVEFLVSFYNNEISEKSEIFDDQFSVERPDGSNFTLKIRSTKLEDSAMYFCASSAARANTGELFFGEGSRLTVL.

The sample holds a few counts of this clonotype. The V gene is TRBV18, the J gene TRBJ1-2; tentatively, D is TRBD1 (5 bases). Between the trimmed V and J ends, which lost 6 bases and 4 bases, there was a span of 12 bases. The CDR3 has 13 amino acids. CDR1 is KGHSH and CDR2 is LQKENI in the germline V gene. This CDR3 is CASSSQEFYGYTF. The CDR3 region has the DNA TGTGCCAGCTCGTCACAGGAATTCTATGGCTACACCTTC.

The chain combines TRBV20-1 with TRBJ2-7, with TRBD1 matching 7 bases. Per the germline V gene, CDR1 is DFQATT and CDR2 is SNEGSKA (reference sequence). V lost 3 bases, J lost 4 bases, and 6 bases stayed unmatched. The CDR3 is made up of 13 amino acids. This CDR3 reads CSARKGARYEQYF. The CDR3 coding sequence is TGCAGTGCTAGGAAGGGGGCGCGGTACGAGCAGTACTTC.

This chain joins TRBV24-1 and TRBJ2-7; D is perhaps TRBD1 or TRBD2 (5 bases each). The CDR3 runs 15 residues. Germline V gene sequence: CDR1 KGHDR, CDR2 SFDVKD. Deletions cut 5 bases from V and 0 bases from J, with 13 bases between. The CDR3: CATSGAGTSSYEQYF. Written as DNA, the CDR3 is TGTGCCACCAGTGGGGCTGGGACCAGCTCCTACGAGCAGTACTTC.

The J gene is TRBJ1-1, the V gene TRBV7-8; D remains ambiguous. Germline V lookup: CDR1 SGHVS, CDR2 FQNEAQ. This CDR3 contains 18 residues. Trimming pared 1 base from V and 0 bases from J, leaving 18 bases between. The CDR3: CASSLESGFISLNTEAFF. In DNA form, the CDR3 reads TGTGCCAGCAGCTTAGAGTCAGGATTTATATCCCTGAACACTGAAGCTTTCTTT.

The CDR3 DNA reads TGTGCCAGCGGGGTCGGACAGGGGAACACCGGGGAGCTGTTTTTT. Residues: CASGVGQGNTGELFF. The rearrangement links TRBV6-2 or TRBV6-3 to TRBJ2-2; 8 nucleotides agree with TRBD1. V lost 8 bases and J lost 1; bases outside the gene matches: 6. CDR3 size: 15 residues. Germline CDR1 MNHEY, CDR2 SVGEGT.

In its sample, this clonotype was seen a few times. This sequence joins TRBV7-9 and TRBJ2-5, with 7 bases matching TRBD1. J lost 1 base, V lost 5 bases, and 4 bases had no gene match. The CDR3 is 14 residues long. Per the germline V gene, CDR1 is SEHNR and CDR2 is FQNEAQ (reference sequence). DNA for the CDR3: TGTGCCAGCAGCCGACGACAGGGCCAAGAGACCCAGTACTTC. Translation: CASSRRQGQETQYF.

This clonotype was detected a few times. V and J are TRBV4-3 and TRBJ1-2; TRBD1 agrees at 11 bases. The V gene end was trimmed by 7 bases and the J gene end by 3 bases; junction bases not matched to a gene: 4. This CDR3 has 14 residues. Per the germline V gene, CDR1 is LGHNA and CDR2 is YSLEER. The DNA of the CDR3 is TGCGCCAGCAACCCGGGACAGGGGGACTATGGCTACACCTTC. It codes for CASNPGQGDYGYTF.

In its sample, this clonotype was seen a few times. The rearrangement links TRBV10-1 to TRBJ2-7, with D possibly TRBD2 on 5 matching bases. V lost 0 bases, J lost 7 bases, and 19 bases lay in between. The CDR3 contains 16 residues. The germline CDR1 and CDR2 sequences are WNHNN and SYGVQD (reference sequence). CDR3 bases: TGCGCCAGCAGTGAGTCGAGCGGATCTCCCTTACGTGAGCAGTACTTC. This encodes CASSESSGSPLREQYF.

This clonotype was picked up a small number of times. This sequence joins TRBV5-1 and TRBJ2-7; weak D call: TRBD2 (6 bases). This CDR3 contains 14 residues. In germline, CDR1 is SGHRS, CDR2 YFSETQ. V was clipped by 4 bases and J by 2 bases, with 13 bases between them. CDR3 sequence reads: CASSPYGGTYEQYF. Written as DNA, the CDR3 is TGCGCCAGCAGCCCCTATGGAGGGACCTACGAGCAGTACTTC.

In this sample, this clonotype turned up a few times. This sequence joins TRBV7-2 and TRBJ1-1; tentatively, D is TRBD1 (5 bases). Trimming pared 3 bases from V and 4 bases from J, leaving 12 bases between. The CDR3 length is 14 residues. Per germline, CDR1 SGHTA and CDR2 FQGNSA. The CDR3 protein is CASSFGGGVTEAFF. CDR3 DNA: TGTGCCAGCAGCTTCGGGGGAGGTGTCACTGAAGCTTTCTTT.

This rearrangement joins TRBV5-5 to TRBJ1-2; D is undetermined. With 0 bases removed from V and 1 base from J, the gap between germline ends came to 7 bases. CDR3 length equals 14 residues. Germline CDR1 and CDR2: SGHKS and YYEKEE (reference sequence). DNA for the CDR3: TGTGCCAGCAGCTTGGGCCCGGTTAACTATGGCTACACCTTC. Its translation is CASSLGPVNYGYTF.